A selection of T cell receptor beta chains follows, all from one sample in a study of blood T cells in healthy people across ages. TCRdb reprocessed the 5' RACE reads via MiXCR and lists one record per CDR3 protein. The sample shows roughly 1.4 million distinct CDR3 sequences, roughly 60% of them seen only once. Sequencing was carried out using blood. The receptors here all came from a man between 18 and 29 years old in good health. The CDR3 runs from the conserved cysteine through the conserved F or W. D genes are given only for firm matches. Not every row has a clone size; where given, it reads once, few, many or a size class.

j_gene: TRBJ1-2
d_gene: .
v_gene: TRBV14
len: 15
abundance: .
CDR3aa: CASSQVSGTGYGYTF
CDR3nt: TGTGCCAGCAGCCAAGTGTCAGGGACGGGCTATGGCTACACCTTC

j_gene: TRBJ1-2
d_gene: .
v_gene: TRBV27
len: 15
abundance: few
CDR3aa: CASSLSPYTNYGYTF
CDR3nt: TGTGCCAGCAGTTTATCGCCGTACACAAACTATGGCTACACCTTC

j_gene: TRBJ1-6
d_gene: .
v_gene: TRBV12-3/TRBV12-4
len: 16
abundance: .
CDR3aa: CASSGSSSSYNSPLHF
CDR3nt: TGTGCCAGCAGTGGCTCCAGTAGCTCCTATAATTCACCCCTCCACTTT

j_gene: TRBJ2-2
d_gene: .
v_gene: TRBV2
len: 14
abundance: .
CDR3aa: CASSVGSNTGELFF
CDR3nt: TGTGCCAGCAGTGTTGGGTCGAACACCGGGGAGCTGTTTTTT

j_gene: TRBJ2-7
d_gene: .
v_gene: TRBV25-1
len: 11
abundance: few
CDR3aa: CATSLSYEQYF
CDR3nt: TGTGCCACATCCCTCTCCTACGAGCAGTACTTC

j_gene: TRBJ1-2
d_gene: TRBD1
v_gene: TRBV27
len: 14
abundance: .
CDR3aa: CASSTGTGIYGYTF
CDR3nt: TGTGCCAGCAGTACCGGGACAGGGATCTATGGCTACACCTTC

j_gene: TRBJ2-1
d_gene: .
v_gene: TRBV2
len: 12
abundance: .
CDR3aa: CASFASPGKQFF
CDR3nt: TGTGCCAGCTTCGCTTCCCCGGGAAAGCAGTTCTTC

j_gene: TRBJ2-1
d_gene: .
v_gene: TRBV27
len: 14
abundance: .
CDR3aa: CASLRAGERNEQFF
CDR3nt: TGTGCCTCCCTGCGGGCAGGGGAAAGAAATGAGCAGTTCTTC

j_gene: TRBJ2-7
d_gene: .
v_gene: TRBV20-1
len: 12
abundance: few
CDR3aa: CSARGSTYEQYF
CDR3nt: TGCAGTGCTAGGGGCAGCACCTACGAGCAGTACTTC

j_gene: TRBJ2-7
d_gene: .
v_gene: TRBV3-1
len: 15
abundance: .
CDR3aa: CASSPRGRILYEQYF
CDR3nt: TGTGCCAGCAGCCCCCGGGGCCGAATCCTCTACGAGCAGTACTTC

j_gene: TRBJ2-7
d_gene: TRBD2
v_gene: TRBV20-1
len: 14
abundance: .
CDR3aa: CSAILAGGRDEQYF
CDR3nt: TGCAGTGCGATTCTAGCGGGAGGCAGGGACGAGCAGTACTTC

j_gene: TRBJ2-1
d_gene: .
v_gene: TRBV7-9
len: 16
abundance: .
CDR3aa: CASSSLTGTDYNEQFF
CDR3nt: TGTGCCAGCAGCTCGCTTACAGGGACGGATTACAATGAGCAGTTCTTC